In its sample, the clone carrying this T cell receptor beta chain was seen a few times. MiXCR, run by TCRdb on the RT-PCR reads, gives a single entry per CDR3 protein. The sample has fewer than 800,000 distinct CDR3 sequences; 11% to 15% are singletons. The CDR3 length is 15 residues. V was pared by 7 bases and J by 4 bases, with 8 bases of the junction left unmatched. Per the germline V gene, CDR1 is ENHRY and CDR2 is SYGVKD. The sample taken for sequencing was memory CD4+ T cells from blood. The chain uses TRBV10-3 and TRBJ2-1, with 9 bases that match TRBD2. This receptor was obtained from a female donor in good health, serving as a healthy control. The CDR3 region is CAITVSGSTYNEQFF. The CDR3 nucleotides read TGTGCCATCACCGTTAGCGGGAGCACGTACAATGAGCAGTTCTTC.